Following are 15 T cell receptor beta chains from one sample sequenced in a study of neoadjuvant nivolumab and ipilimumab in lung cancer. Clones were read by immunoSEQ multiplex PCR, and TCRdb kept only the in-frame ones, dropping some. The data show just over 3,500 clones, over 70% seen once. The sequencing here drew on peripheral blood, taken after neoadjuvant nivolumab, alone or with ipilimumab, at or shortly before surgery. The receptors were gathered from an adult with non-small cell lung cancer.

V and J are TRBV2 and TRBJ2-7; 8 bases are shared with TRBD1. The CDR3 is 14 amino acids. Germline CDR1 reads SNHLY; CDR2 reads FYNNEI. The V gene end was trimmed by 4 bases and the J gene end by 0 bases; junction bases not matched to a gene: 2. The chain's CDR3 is CASSGGTGSYEQYF. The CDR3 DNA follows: TGTGCCAGCAGTGGGGGGACAGGCTCCTACGAGCAGTACTTC.

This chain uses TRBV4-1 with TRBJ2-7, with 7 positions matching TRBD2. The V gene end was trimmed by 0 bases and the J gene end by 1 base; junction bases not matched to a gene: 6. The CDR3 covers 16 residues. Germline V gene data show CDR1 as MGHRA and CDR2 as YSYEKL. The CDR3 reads CASSQERGRESYEQYF. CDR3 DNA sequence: TGCGCCAGCAGCCAAGAGCGGGGGAGGGAATCCTACGAGCAGTACTTC.

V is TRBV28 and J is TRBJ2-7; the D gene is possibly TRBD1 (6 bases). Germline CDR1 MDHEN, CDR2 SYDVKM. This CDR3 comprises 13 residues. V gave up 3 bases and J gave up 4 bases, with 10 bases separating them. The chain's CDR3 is CASSFAQGYEQYF. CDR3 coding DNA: TGTGCCAGCAGTTTCGCGCAGGGGTACGAGCAGTACTTC. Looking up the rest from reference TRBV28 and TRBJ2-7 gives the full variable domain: DVKVTQSSRYLVKRTGEKVFLECVQDMDHENMFWYRQDPGLGLRLIYFSYDVKMKEKGDIPEGYSVSREKKERFSLILESASTNQTSMYLCASSFAQGYEQYFGPGTRLTVT.

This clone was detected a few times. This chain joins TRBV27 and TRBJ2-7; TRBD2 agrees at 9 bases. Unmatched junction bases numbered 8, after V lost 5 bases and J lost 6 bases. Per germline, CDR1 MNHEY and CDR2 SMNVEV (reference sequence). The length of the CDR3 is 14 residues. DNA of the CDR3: TGTGCCAGCAGTCCCCGGGGAGCGGGAGGCGAGCAGTACTTC. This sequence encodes CASSPRGAGGEQYF.

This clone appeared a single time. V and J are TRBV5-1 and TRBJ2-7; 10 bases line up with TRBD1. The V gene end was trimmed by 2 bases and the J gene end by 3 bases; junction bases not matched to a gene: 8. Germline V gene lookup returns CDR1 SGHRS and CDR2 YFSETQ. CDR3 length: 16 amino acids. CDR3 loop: CASSLGQGQGDYEQYF. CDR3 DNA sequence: TGCGCCAGCAGCTTAGGCCAAGGACAGGGGGACTACGAGCAGTACTTC. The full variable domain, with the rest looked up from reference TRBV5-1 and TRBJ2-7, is KAGVTQTPRYLIKTRGQQVTLSCSPISGHRSVSWYQQTPGQGLQFLFEYFSETQRNKGNFPGRFSGRQFSNSRSEMNVSTLELGDSALYLCASSLGQGQGDYEQYFGPGTRLTVT.

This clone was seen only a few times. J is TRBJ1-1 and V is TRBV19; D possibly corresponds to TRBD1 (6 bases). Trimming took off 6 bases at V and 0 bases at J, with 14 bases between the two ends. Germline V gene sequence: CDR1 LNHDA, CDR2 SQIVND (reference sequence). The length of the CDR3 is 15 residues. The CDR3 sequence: CASRFAGAMNTEAFF. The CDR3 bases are TGTGCCAGTAGGTTCGCAGGGGCCATGAACACTGAAGCTTTCTTT.

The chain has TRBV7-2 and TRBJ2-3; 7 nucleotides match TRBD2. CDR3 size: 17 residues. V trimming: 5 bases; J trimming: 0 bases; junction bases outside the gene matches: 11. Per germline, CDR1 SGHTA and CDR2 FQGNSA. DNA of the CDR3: TGTGCCAGCAGCCGACGGCCTAGCGGCACTAGCACAGATACGCAGTATTTT. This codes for CASSRRPSGTSTDTQYF.

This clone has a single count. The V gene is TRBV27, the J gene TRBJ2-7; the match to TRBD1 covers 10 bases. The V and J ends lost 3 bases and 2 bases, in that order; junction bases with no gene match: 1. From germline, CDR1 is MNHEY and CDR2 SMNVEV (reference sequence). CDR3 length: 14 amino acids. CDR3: CASSFGTGAYEQYF. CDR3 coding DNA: TGTGCCAGCAGTTTTGGGACAGGGGCCTACGAGCAGTACTTC.

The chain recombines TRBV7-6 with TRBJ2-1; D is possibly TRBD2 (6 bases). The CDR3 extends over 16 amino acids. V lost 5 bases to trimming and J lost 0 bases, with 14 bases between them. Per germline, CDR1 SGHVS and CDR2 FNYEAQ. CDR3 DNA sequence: TGTGCCAGCAGCCGGAGCGGGTCTAGCTCCTACAATGAGCAGTTCTTC. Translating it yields CASSRSGSSSYNEQFF.

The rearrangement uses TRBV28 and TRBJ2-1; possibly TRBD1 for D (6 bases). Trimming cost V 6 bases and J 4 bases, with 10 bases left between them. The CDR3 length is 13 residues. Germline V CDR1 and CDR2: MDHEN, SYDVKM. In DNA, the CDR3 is TGTGCCAGCAGCCTGGACAGTTACAATGAGCAGTTCTTC. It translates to CASSLDSYNEQFF.

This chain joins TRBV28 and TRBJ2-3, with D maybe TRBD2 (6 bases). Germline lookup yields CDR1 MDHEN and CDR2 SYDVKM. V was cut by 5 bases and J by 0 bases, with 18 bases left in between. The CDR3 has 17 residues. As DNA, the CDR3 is TGTGCCAGCAGTCCTTCCCGGAGCGGGCCTAGCACAGATACGCAGTATTTT. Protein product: CASSPSRSGPSTDTQYF.

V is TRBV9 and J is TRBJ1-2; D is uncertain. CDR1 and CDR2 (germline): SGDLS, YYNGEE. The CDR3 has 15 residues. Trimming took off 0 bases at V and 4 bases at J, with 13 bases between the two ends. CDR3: CASSVAIGSAYGYTF. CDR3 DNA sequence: TGTGCCAGCAGCGTAGCTATAGGGTCAGCCTATGGCTACACCTTC.

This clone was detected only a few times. The CDR3 spells CASSEAGGGQPQHF. CDR3 bases: TGTGCCAGCAGTGAGGCAGGGGGAGGTCAGCCCCAGCATTTT. The V and J genes are TRBV6-1 and TRBJ1-5, with TRBD1 matching 7 bases. CDR3 length equals 14 residues. The V and J ends lost 3 bases and 6 bases, in that order; junction bases with no gene match: 5. Germline V gives CDR1 MNHNS, CDR2 SASEGT.

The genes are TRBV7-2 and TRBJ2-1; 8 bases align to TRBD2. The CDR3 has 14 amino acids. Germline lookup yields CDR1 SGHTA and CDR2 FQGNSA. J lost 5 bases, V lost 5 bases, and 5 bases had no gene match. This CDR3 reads CASSLRGGNNEQFF. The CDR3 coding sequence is TGTGCCAGCAGCCTCCGGGGGGGGAACAATGAGCAGTTCTTC.

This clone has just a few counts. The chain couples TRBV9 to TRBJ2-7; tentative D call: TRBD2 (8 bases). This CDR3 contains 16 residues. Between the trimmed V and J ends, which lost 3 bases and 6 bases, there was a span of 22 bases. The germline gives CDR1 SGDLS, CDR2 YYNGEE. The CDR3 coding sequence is TGTGCCAGCAGCGAGGGGACAGCGGGAGTCGTTGGCGAGCAGTACTTC. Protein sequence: CASSEGTAGVVGEQYF.